Below are 24 T cell receptor beta chains sequenced from a single sample in a study of cytotoxic CD8 clonotypes in ibrutinib-treated CLL. Profiling relied on immunoSEQ multiplex PCR, and the TCRdb table lists in-frame clones only, not all of them. The sample holds some 200,000 clones, around 72% seen once. Sequencing was performed on PBMCs, taken after 24 months of ibrutinib treatment. These receptor sequences come from a human donor with chronic lymphocytic leukemia.

This chain links TRBV5-6 with TRBJ1-5; D ambiguous. Trimming pared 2 bases from V and 5 bases from J, leaving 14 bases between. The germline CDR1 and CDR2 sequences are SGHDT and YYEEEE. The CDR3 sequence is 15 residues long. The chain's CDR3 is CASSFFWPKDQPQHF. In DNA, the CDR3 is TGTGCCAGCAGCTTTTTCTGGCCTAAGGATCAGCCCCAGCATTTT.

V usage is TRBV4-3 and J usage is TRBJ2-1; TRBD2 agrees at 12 bases. Germline CDR1 LGHNA, CDR2 YSLEER. This CDR3 is 16 amino acids long. Trimming at V came to 3 bases and at J to 4 bases, leaving 4 bases not matched to a gene. CDR3 sequence reads: CASSQRTSGTYNEQFF. For the CDR3, the DNA is TGCGCCAGCAGCCAGAGGACTAGCGGGACATACAATGAGCAGTTCTTC.

The chain couples TRBV9 to TRBJ2-7; D gene uncertain. Trimming cost V 2 bases and J 5 bases, with 11 bases left between them. CDR1 and CDR2 (germline): SGDLS, YYNGEE. This CDR3 contains 13 residues. The CDR3 is CASSVQPWDEQYF. CDR3 sequence (DNA): TGTGCCAGCAGCGTTCAGCCATGGGACGAGCAGTACTTC. Full variable domain (missing parts from reference TRBV9 and TRBJ2-7): DSGVTQTPKHLITATGQRVTLRCSPRSGDLSVYWYQQSLDQGLQFLIQYYNGEERAKGNILERFSAQQFPDLHSELNLSSLELGDSALYFCASSVQPWDEQYFGPGTRLTVT.

J is TRBJ1-1 and V is TRBV9; 7 bases are a match to TRBD1. CDR1 and CDR2 from the germline V gene are SGDLS and YYNGEE. The CDR3 is made up of 15 amino acids. Trimming removed 0 bases from V and 11 bases from J; junction bases left unmatched: 13. The CDR3 DNA sequence: TGTGCCAGCAGCGTAGACCTCGCAAACAGGGGAGACGCTTTCTTT. Its translation is CASSVDLANRGDAFF. Filled out from reference TRBV9 and TRBJ1-1, the complete variable domain reads DSGVTQTPKHLITATGQRVTLRCSPRSGDLSVYWYQQSLDQGLQFLIQYYNGEERAKGNILERFSAQQFPDLHSELNLSSLELGDSALYFCASSVDLANRGDAFFGQGTRLTVV.

This clone was observed a single time. The chain uses TRBV4-3 and TRBJ2-5; no clear D. CDR3 length: 16 amino acids. The germline gives CDR1 LGHNA, CDR2 YSLEER. Trimming left V 1 base short and J 1 base short, with 13 bases between. CDR3 sequence (DNA): TGCGCCAGCAGCCAAGCAAGGGCACTGGCCCAAGAGACCCAGTACTTC. This gives the protein CASSQARALAQETQYF.

The chain carries TRBV5-6 and TRBJ2-7; D is perhaps TRBD1 (7 bases). CDR3 length: 13 amino acids. CDR1 is SGHDT and CDR2 is YYEEEE in the germline V gene. V was cut by 0 bases and J by 6 bases, with 10 bases left in between. The CDR3 reads CASSLGRGLEQYF. CDR3 nucleotide sequence: TGTGCCAGCAGCTTGGGGAGGGGGCTCGAGCAGTACTTC.

The J gene is TRBJ2-3, the V gene TRBV6-4; D is perhaps TRBD1 or TRBD2 (5 bases each). This CDR3 is built from 14 residues. CDR1 and CDR2 from the germline V gene are MRHNA and SNTAGT. V lost 3 bases and J lost 2, with 9 bases in between. The CDR3, as DNA: TGTGCCAGCAGTGAAGGGGAGCCCACAGATACGCAGTATTTT. It codes for CASSEGEPTDTQYF.

This chain connects TRBV7-2 to TRBJ2-5; possible D gene TRBD2, 5 bases. The V end was cut by 5 bases, the J end by 5 bases, with 15 bases between. Germline lookup yields CDR1 SGHTA and CDR2 FQGNSA. This CDR3 has 14 amino acids. CDR3 region: CASSPPEGRETQYF. Here the CDR3 DNA reads TGTGCCAGCAGCCCTCCCGAGGGAAGGGAGACCCAGTACTTC.

The chain employs TRBV5-1 and TRBJ2-7, with 9 bases aligning to TRBD1. With 3 bases clipped from V and 7 bases from J, the junction kept 8 bases outside the gene matches. This CDR3 contains 14 residues. Per germline, CDR1 SGHRS and CDR2 YFSETQ. CDR3 bases: TGCGCCAGCAGCTCCATTCCCGGGACAGGGGAGCAGTACTTC. Its translation: CASSSIPGTGEQYF.

V is TRBV30 and J is TRBJ1-2; 7 bases line up with TRBD1. The length of the CDR3 is 13 residues. J lost 0 bases, V lost 6 bases, and 4 bases had no gene match. CDR1 is GTSNPN and CDR2 is SVGIG in the germline V gene (reference sequence). CDR3 sequence reads: CACSGGTNYGYTF. CDR3 in DNA: TGTGCCTGTTCAGGGGGTACTAACTATGGCTACACCTTC.

The chain uses TRBV9 and TRBJ1-4, with D possibly matching TRBD1 (6 bases). CDR3 length: 18 amino acids. From germline, CDR1 is SGDLS and CDR2 YYNGEE. Trimming pared 5 bases from V and 5 bases from J, leaving 25 bases between. The CDR3 loop reads CASSSYQGTPTENEKLFF. In DNA form, the CDR3 reads TGTGCCAGCAGTTCCTACCAGGGGACGCCAACAGAGAATGAAAAACTGTTTTTT.

This chain connects TRBV18 to TRBJ1-2; 9 bases align to TRBD1. From germline, CDR1 is KGHSH and CDR2 LQKENI. The CDR3 sequence is 15 residues long. Trimming took 3 bases from V and 0 from J; bases not matched to a gene: 2. The CDR3 DNA sequence: TGTGCCAGCTCACCTACAGGGGGCACTAACTATGGCTACACCTTC. Translated: CASSPTGGTNYGYTF.

The rearrangement links TRBV29-1 to TRBJ2-3; D possibly corresponds to TRBD2 (5 bases). The V end lost 3 bases, the J end lost 5 bases, and 15 bases lay between the germline ends. Germline loops: CDR1 SQVTM, CDR2 ANQGSEA. The CDR3 sequence is 14 residues long. The DNA of the CDR3 is TGCAGCGTTGATCTTACTAGGGCAGGAGATACGCAGTATTTT. Its protein product is CSVDLTRAGDTQYF.

The chain couples TRBV28 to TRBJ1-2; D uncertain. CDR3 size: 14 residues. V lost 2 bases, J lost 3 bases, and 10 bases lay in between. Germline V lookup: CDR1 MDHEN, CDR2 SYDVKM. DNA of the CDR3: TGTGCCAGCAGTTTAGTACTCAAATACTATGGCTACACCTTC. It translates to CASSLVLKYYGYTF.

This clone was picked up one time. This chain links TRBV7-2 with TRBJ1-5; D unclear. V shed 2 bases and J shed 0 bases, with 14 bases lying between them. Germline V gene data show CDR1 as SGHTA and CDR2 as FQGNSA. This CDR3 spans 17 amino acids. The CDR3 protein is CASSLFGGLYSNQPQHF. The CDR3 coding sequence is TGTGCCAGCAGCTTATTCGGTGGGTTATATAGCAATCAGCCCCAGCATTTT.

Regarding this clone: Other DNA sequences in this specimen translate into the identical CDR3. V usage is TRBV5-1 and J usage is TRBJ2-1, with 7 bases identical to TRBD1. This CDR3 is built from 15 residues. The germline gives CDR1 SGHRS, CDR2 YFSETQ. The V gene end was trimmed by 0 bases and the J gene end by 3 bases; junction bases not matched to a gene: 3. CDR3 in amino acids: CASSLGGQSYNEQFF. DNA for the CDR3: TGCGCCAGCAGCTTGGGGGGACAGAGCTACAATGAGCAGTTCTTC.

The chain combines TRBV2 with TRBJ1-3; 7 bases align to TRBD1. This CDR3 spans 15 amino acids. Germline assignment: CDR1 SNHLY and CDR2 FYNNEI. With 5 bases clipped from V and 0 bases from J, the junction kept 4 bases outside the gene matches. The chain's CDR3 is CASSFDRDSGNTIYF. CDR3 coding DNA: TGTGCCAGCAGTTTCGACAGGGACTCTGGAAACACCATATATTTT.

J is TRBJ1-2 and V is TRBV6-5; TRBD1 matches at 10 bases. The length of the CDR3 is 15 residues. The V and J ends lost 6 bases and 2 bases, in that order; junction bases with no gene match: 6. Germline-derived CDR1 and CDR2 are MNHEY and SVGAGI. Here the CDR3 reads CASSRQGAGNYGYTF. DNA for the CDR3: TGTGCCAGCAGCAGACAGGGGGCGGGGAACTATGGCTACACCTTC.

The V gene is TRBV7-2, the J gene TRBJ1-2; TRBD1 aligns across 7 bases. Trimming took 1 base from V and 8 from J; bases not matched to a gene: 7. Germline CDR1 SGHTA, CDR2 FQGNSA. There are 14 residues in the CDR3. The CDR3 nucleotides are TGTGCCAGCAGCTTAGGAACAGGGGCCCAAGGCTACACCTTC. Amino acid sequence: CASSLGTGAQGYTF.

This clone was detected only a few times. V and J are TRBV19 and TRBJ1-2; D not resolved. Trimming stripped 2 bases from V and 4 bases from J, with 11 bases between. CDR1 is LNHDA, CDR2 SQIVND, per germline (reference sequence). The CDR3 consists of 14 residues. CDR3 sequence: CASSIPYSSYGYTF. The CDR3 coding sequence is TGTGCCAGTAGTATACCCTATTCGAGCTATGGCTACACCTTC.

The chain employs TRBV4-3 and TRBJ1-5; D is possibly TRBD1 (6 bases). The CDR3 spans 15 residues. Looked up from germline, CDR1 is LGHNA and CDR2 is YSLEER. Trimming cost V 0 bases and J 4 bases, with 10 bases left between them. CDR3 nucleotides: TGCGCCAGCAGCCAAGATTGGACAGTAAATCAGCCCCAGCATTTT. Protein: CASSQDWTVNQPQHF.

The chain has TRBV30 and TRBJ1-2; 9 bases map to TRBD1. V was pared by 7 bases and J by 8 bases, with 14 bases of the junction left unmatched. Germline V gene sequence: CDR1 GTSNPN, CDR2 SVGIG (reference sequence). CDR3 size: 14 residues. This chain's CDR3 is CAYQRTGGAGGYTF. The CDR3 region has the DNA TGTGCCTACCAGAGAACAGGGGGCGCCGGCGGCTACACCTTC.

V and J are TRBV7-9 and TRBJ1-5; no clear D. Germline V gives CDR1 SEHNR, CDR2 FQNEAQ (reference sequence). Trimming pared 3 bases from V and 7 bases from J, leaving 7 bases between. The CDR3 runs 12 residues. The CDR3 DNA follows: TGTGCCAGCAGCTTGGGTGGACAGCCCCAGCATTTT. It encodes CASSLGGQPQHF.

This sequence joins TRBV7-8 and TRBJ1-3; D unresolved. The length of the CDR3 is 14 residues. V dropped 1 base and J dropped 1 base, with 5 bases sitting between them. The germline CDR1 and CDR2 sequences are SGHVS and FQNEAQ. The CDR3 region is CASSLVRSGNTIYF. In DNA form, the CDR3 reads TGTGCCAGCAGCTTAGTAAGGTCTGGAAACACCATATATTTT.